One sample yielded the 29 T cell receptor beta chains listed below, sequenced in a study of blood T cells in healthy people across ages. Together with a sample-barcoded 5' primer, a J-beta primer mix was included in a second PCR lasting 7 to 11 cycles. TCRdb reanalysed the 5' RACE reads using MiXCR and keeps one entry per CDR3 protein. The sample lists 600,000 to 850,000 distinct CDR3 sequences, 43% seen once, with approximately 22% in the top ten. The source material was blood. The receptor set was obtained from a woman aged 55-69 years in good health.

This clonotype came up a few times. The chain uses TRBV9 and TRBJ2-6; D gene ambiguous. The CDR3 has 14 amino acids. Germline values: CDR1 SGDLS, CDR2 YYNGEE. The ends were cut back, 4 bases at V and 1 base at J, with 6 bases in the middle. Here the CDR3 reads CASSPRSGANVLTF. DNA of the CDR3: TGTGCCAGCAGCCCCCGATCTGGGGCCAACGTCCTGACTTTC.

The chain recombines TRBV28 with TRBJ1-5; TRBD1 aligns across 7 bases. V lost 7 bases, J lost 5 bases, and 8 bases stayed unmatched. Per germline, CDR1 MDHEN and CDR2 SYDVKM. The CDR3 has 14 residues. In nucleotides, the CDR3 is TGTGCCAGCACCATTGGACAGGATTATCAGCCCCAGCATTTT. Protein: CASTIGQDYQPQHF.

The V call is TRBV20-1, the J call TRBJ2-3; 9 positions match TRBD1. The CDR3 extends over 16 amino acids. V lost 2 bases and J lost 4; bases outside the gene matches: 10. CDR1 and CDR2 (germline): DFQATT, SNEGSKA (reference sequence). The CDR3 region is CSARLTGTGSSDTQYF. The CDR3 coding sequence is TGCAGTGCTAGACTAACCGGGACAGGGAGCTCAGATACGCAGTATTTT.

This clonotype was detected only a few times. V usage is TRBV29-1 and J usage is TRBJ1-1, with 9 bases identical to TRBD1. This CDR3 comprises 12 residues. V dropped 8 bases and J dropped 5; count of bases not matched to a gene: 6. Germline CDR1 SQVTM, CDR2 ANQGSEA. The CDR3 DNA reads TGCAGCTTGGACAGGGGAGGGACTGAAGCTTTCTTT. Translation: CSLDRGGTEAFF.

This clonotype was counted only a few times. This chain joins TRBV5-1 and TRBJ2-1; 12 positions match TRBD2. From germline, CDR1 is SGHRS and CDR2 YFSETQ. The CDR3 totals 15 residues. Unmatched junction bases numbered 5, after V lost 4 bases and J lost 6 bases. In DNA, the CDR3 is TGCGCCAGCAGCAGGACTAGCGGGGTTTCCAATGAGCAGTTCTTC. As protein: CASSRTSGVSNEQFF.

This clonotype was seen a handful of times. This chain joins TRBV25-1 and TRBJ1-6; TRBD1 agrees at 7 bases. After removal of 8 bases from V and 4 bases from J, the junction contained 5 bases not matched to a gene. In germline, CDR1 is MGHDK, CDR2 SYGVNS. The CDR3 sequence is 14 residues long. Written as DNA, the CDR3 is TGTGCCAGCGGACCGGGACAGTATAATTCACCCCTCCACTTT. It translates to CASGPGQYNSPLHF.

The rearrangement links TRBV15 to TRBJ2-3; a possible D gene is TRBD2 (6 bases). Trimming removed 5 bases at V and 2 bases at J, with 17 bases between. Germline lookup yields CDR1 LNHNV and CDR2 YYDKDF (reference sequence). The CDR3 has 16 residues. CDR3 protein: CATSGKPGSPTDTQYF. DNA for the CDR3: TGTGCCACCAGCGGAAAACCCGGGAGCCCCACAGATACGCAGTATTTT.

This rearrangement joins TRBV19 to TRBJ1-5; a possible D gene is TRBD1 (5 bases). Germline V gene sequence: CDR1 LNHDA, CDR2 SQIVND (reference sequence). Trimming pared 7 bases from V and 1 base from J, leaving 17 bases between. The length of the CDR3 is 16 residues. The CDR3 DNA is TGTGCCAGTACCCCGGGGGGTGCCAGAAGCAATCAGCCCCAGCATTTT. This codes for CASTPGGARSNQPQHF.

The chain joins TRBV9 to TRBJ2-4, with TRBD1 as a possible D gene (5 bases). Matching the DNA end better, TRBJ2-5 makes the J call doubtful. The germline gives CDR1 SGDLS, CDR2 YYNGEE. The CDR3 is 15 amino acids. The CDR3 DNA follows: TGTGCCAGCAGCGAAGGGGCATTTGGAATAGGGACCCAGTACTTC. This codes for CASSEGAFGIGTQYF.

Concerning this clonotype itself: A much larger clone differs by one base, so this may be a read error. The chain links TRBV6-2 or TRBV6-3 to TRBJ2-3; 8 nucleotides line up with TRBD2. This CDR3 comprises 14 residues. Trimming took 4 bases from V and 4 from J; bases not matched to a gene: 4. The V gene's germline CDR1 is MNHEY and CDR2 SVGEGT. The CDR3 nucleotides read TGTGCCAGCAGTTTAGCGGGAACCCCAGATACGCAGTATTTT. Its translation is CASSLAGTPDTQYF.

This chain joins TRBV29-1 and TRBJ2-1; D is unresolved. From germline, CDR1 is SQVTM and CDR2 ANQGSEA. V gave up 1 base and J gave up 5 bases, with 12 bases separating them. This CDR3 spans 14 amino acids. CDR3 loop: CSVEVDQAHNEQFF. The CDR3 coding sequence is TGCAGCGTTGAAGTCGACCAAGCCCACAATGAGCAGTTCTTC.

CDR3 sequence: CASSLGPGTLNTEAFF. The CDR3 DNA is TGTGCCAGCAGCTTGGGGCCGGGGACTCTGAACACTGAAGCTTTCTTT. J is TRBJ1-1 and V is TRBV5-6; D is possibly TRBD1 (5 bases). The length of the CDR3 is 16 residues. Trimming removed 0 bases at V and 0 bases at J, with 12 bases between. Germline CDR1 is SGHDT and CDR2 is YYEEEE. Full variable domain (missing parts from reference TRBV5-6 and TRBJ1-1): DAGVTQSPTHLIKTRGQQVTLRCSPKSGHDTVSWYQQALGQGPQFIFQYYEEEERQRGNFPDRFSGHQFPNYSSELNVNALLLGDSALYLCASSLGPGTLNTEAFFGQGTRLTVV.

In its sample, this clonotype was seen once. A much larger clone differs from this one at a single base, so this may be a read error. This chain uses TRBV10-3 with TRBJ1-1; D ambiguous. Germline V gives CDR1 ENHRY, CDR2 SYGVKD. Trimming shortened V by 6 bases and J by 5 bases, and 16 bases separated the two germline ends. This CDR3 has 14 amino acids. The CDR3 region has the DNA TGTGCCATCAGCGGCCAGGAGGCGAAGACTGAAGCTTTCTTT. It codes for CAISGQEAKTEAFF.

The chain couples TRBV5-1 to TRBJ2-7, with 7 nucleotides matching TRBD1. The J call could be wrong; TRBJ2-5 is a better fit for the DNA end. CDR1 is SGHRS, CDR2 YFSETQ, per germline. The length of the CDR3 is 13 residues. As DNA, the CDR3 is TGCGCCAGCAGACAGACAGGGTCAGAGACCCAGTACTTC. Translation: CASRQTGSETQYF.

This sequence joins TRBV2 and TRBJ2-5; 15 bases fit TRBD2. The CDR3 consists of 15 residues. In germline, CDR1 is SNHLY, CDR2 FYNNEI. V dropped 6 bases and J dropped 9; count of bases not matched to a gene: 8. The CDR3 bases are TGTGCCAGCAGCGGACTAGCGGGGGGGACGGAGGCCCAGTACTTC. It codes for CASSGLAGGTEAQYF.

Ten or more counts support this clonotype. The chain has TRBV12-3 or TRBV12-4 and TRBJ2-3; 8 bases fit TRBD2. The CDR3 is made up of 15 amino acids. The J segment lost 1 base and the V segment lost 7 bases, leaving 7 bases of the junction unmatched. In DNA form, the CDR3 reads TGTGCCAGCAATAGGCGGGAGGACGGCACAGATACGCAGTATTTT. As protein: CASNRREDGTDTQYF.

This clonotype was seen repeatedly, ten times or more. The chain joins TRBV4-2 to TRBJ2-3; TRBD2 aligns across 11 bases. Germline-derived CDR1 and CDR2 are LGHNA and YNFKEQ. The CDR3 consists of 17 residues. V was clipped by 0 bases and J by 4 bases; unmatched bases: 6. CDR3 in DNA: TGTGCCAGCAGCCAAGATAGCACTAGCGGGAGTGCAGATACGCAGTATTTT. Protein: CASSQDSTSGSADTQYF.

A few counts support this clonotype. The V and J genes are TRBV14 and TRBJ1-2; perhaps TRBD1 as D (5 bases). This CDR3 contains 14 residues. Trimming stripped 1 base from V and 4 bases from J, with 10 bases between. The germline V gene encodes CDR1 SGHDN and CDR2 FVKESK. The CDR3 here is CASSQALQGYGYTF. The DNA for the CDR3 is TGTGCCAGCAGCCAAGCCCTGCAGGGCTATGGCTACACCTTC.

This clonotype has a count of ten or more. This sequence joins TRBV28 and TRBJ2-1; unclear D gene. Germline CDR1 and CDR2: MDHEN and SYDVKM. Trimming removed 1 base at V and 3 bases at J, with 7 bases between. This CDR3 is 14 amino acids long. CDR3 sequence reads: CASSLSTYYNEQFF. CDR3 bases: TGTGCCAGCAGTTTATCCACGTACTACAATGAGCAGTTCTTC. The full variable domain, rest sourced from reference TRBV28 and TRBJ2-1, is DVKVTQSSRYLVKRTGEKVFLECVQDMDHENMFWYRQDPGLGLRLIYFSYDVKMKEKGDIPEGYSVSREKKERFSLILESASTNQTSMYLCASSLSTYYNEQFFGPGTRLTVL.

This clonotype was seen ten or more times. V is TRBV10-3 and J is TRBJ2-3; TRBD2 aligns across 7 bases. The CDR3 contains 13 residues. Germline loops: CDR1 ENHRY, CDR2 SYGVKD. After removal of 10 bases from V and 2 bases from J, the junction contained 6 bases not matched to a gene. The CDR3 DNA sequence: TGTGCCACCACTAGCGACCTCACAGATACGCAGTATTTT. Translating it yields CATTSDLTDTQYF.

The rearrangement joins TRBV24-1 to TRBJ1-5; 8 nucleotides line up with TRBD1. This CDR3 has 14 residues. The germline V gene encodes CDR1 KGHDR and CDR2 SFDVKD. The ends lost 8 bases at V and 7 bases at J; junction bases unmatched: 9. The CDR3 is CATTHQGARQPQHF. CDR3 nucleotide sequence: TGTGCCACCACCCATCAGGGGGCGAGACAGCCCCAGCATTTT.

The J gene is TRBJ2-1, the V gene TRBV7-3, with D tentatively TRBD2 (6 bases). Germline CDR1 SGHTA, CDR2 FQGTGA. Between the trimmed V and J ends, which lost 4 bases and 5 bases, there was a span of 15 bases. This CDR3 region has 15 residues. As DNA, the CDR3 is TGTGCCAGCAGCTCCGGGAGAATGGGGAACAATGAGCAGTTCTTC. Its translation: CASSSGRMGNNEQFF.

V usage is TRBV12-3 or TRBV12-4 and J usage is TRBJ1-2; the D gene is possibly TRBD1 (5 bases). The CDR3 loop spans 12 amino acids. V lost 7 bases, J lost 7 bases, and 13 bases lay in between. DNA for the CDR3: TGTGCCAGCATAAACCGGGGCGGTGGCTACACCTTC. Translation gives CASINRGGGYTF.

This clonotype has a handful of counts. This chain links TRBV18 with TRBJ2-4; 8 bases align to TRBD2. CDR1 KGHSH and CDR2 LQKENI come from the germline V gene. The length of the CDR3 is 17 residues. With V trimmed by 1 base and J by 6 bases, 11 bases remained unmatched. The CDR3: CASSPLGGAGAGNIQYF. The CDR3 coding sequence is TGTGCCAGCTCACCACTCGGGGGAGCGGGAGCGGGAAACATTCAGTACTTC.

This clonotype was seen more than once but under ten times. The chain has TRBV9 and TRBJ2-5; 10 bases match TRBD1. CDR3 length equals 16 residues. From germline, CDR1 is SGDLS and CDR2 YYNGEE. V lost 2 bases, J lost 5 bases, and 9 bases stayed unmatched. CDR3 coding DNA: TGTGCCAGCAGCGTCCGTGACAGGGGGCTTGCTGAGACCCAGTACTTC. Its translation: CASSVRDRGLAETQYF.

The chain has TRBV9 and TRBJ2-3; tentative D call: TRBD2 (5 bases). V was cut by 0 bases and J by 2 bases, with 10 bases left in between. The length of the CDR3 is 15 residues. Germline V gives CDR1 SGDLS, CDR2 YYNGEE. The CDR3 sequence is CASSVGLAFTDTQYF. The CDR3 coding sequence is TGTGCCAGCAGCGTAGGGCTAGCCTTCACAGATACGCAGTATTTT.

DNA of the CDR3: TGTGCCAGCAGTTACGACAGGGGGCTCGGTGGCTACACCTTC. This gives the protein CASSYDRGLGGYTF. This chain uses TRBV6-5 with TRBJ1-2, with TRBD1 matching over 10 bases. Germline V gene lookup returns CDR1 MNHEY and CDR2 SVGAGI. The CDR3 extends over 14 amino acids. Losses at the gene ends were 2 bases for V and 7 bases for J; bases not matched to a gene: 4.

This clonotype was counted between two and nine times. The chain carries TRBV28 and TRBJ2-1, with TRBD1 matching over 8 bases. The CDR3 totals 15 residues. Trimming at V came to 6 bases and at J to 7 bases, leaving 11 bases not matched to a gene. The V gene's germline CDR1 is MDHEN and CDR2 SYDVKM. The CDR3: CASSPTGGRRNEQFF. Written as DNA, the CDR3 is TGTGCCAGCAGCCCTACAGGGGGTAGAAGGAATGAGCAGTTCTTC.

This clonotype was counted a few times. V usage is TRBV7-2 and J usage is TRBJ2-5; 8 bases match TRBD2. The ends lost 5 bases at V and 1 base at J; junction bases unmatched: 9. This CDR3 is 16 amino acids long. In germline, CDR1 is SGHTA, CDR2 FQGNSA. CDR3 region: CASSPFGGGFQETQYF. CDR3 nucleotide sequence: TGTGCCAGCAGCCCTTTTGGCGGGGGGTTCCAAGAGACCCAGTACTTC.